The 28 T cell receptor beta chains listed next were all sequenced from one sample in a study of cytomegalovirus exposure and HLA in healthy donors. Primers included in the PCR were 60 Vbeta and 13 Jbeta primers. This table comes from immunoSEQ multiplex PCR, and its TCRdb copy is limited to in-frame clones, with some not included. Here the sample spans under 200,000 clones, roughly 80% being singletons. The sequencing input was PBMCs. Every receptor here comes from a male donor in good health and CMV-seropositive.

This clone appeared a single time. The junction shows a germline mismatch at one end, possibly a read error. This chain connects TRBV29-1 to TRBJ2-1; D is possibly TRBD2 (7 bases). Per the germline V gene, CDR1 is SQVTM and CDR2 is ANQGSEA. The CDR3 has 16 amino acids. The CDR3 sequence is CGVEGGGALDYNEQFF. CDR3 DNA: TGCGGCGTCGAGGGGGGAGGGGCCCTAGACTACAATGAGCAGTTCTTC.

The chain carries TRBV7-2 and TRBJ1-1, with TRBD1 matching over 7 bases. V was clipped by 6 bases and J by 0 bases; unmatched bases: 13. Per the germline V gene, CDR1 is SGHTA and CDR2 is FQGNSA. This CDR3 is 17 amino acids long. As DNA, the CDR3 is TGTGCCAGCAGTAAACGGACAGGAGCATGGATGAACACTGAAGCTTTCTTT. The encoded protein is CASSKRTGAWMNTEAFF.

This chain joins TRBV30 and TRBJ1-1; D remains ambiguous. This CDR3 is built from 12 residues. Germline V gene lookup returns CDR1 GTSNPN and CDR2 SVGIG (reference sequence). The V gene lost 4 bases and the J gene lost 7 bases, with 13 bases spanning the gap. The CDR3 DNA reads TGTGCCTGGAACGTCGCGACTCGTGAAGCTTTCTTT. Translation gives CAWNVATREAFF.

This sequence joins TRBV28 and TRBJ1-1, with D unresolved. The V gene lost 6 bases and the J gene lost 5 bases, with 10 bases spanning the gap. Germline values: CDR1 MDHEN, CDR2 SYDVKM. This CDR3 contains 12 residues. CDR3 nucleotides: TGTGCCAGCAGCACGGGGTGGACTGAAGCTTTCTTT. This codes for CASSTGWTEAFF.

Judged by abundance, this clone is medium-sized. The chain combines TRBV27 with TRBJ1-2, with TRBD1 identical over 8 bases. Germline-derived CDR1 and CDR2 are MNHEY and SMNVEV (reference sequence). V was clipped by 3 bases and J by 4 bases; unmatched bases: 7. The CDR3 runs 15 residues. This CDR3 reads CASSFGRGRLYGYTF. The CDR3 bases are TGTGCCAGCAGTTTTGGCAGGGGGCGCCTCTATGGCTACACCTTC.

The rearrangement links TRBV20-1 to TRBJ2-1, with D possibly TRBD2 on 5 matching bases. From germline, CDR1 is DFQATT and CDR2 SNEGSKA (reference sequence). CDR3 length equals 11 residues. Trimming removed 4 bases at V and 7 bases at J, with 8 bases between. The CDR3 spells CSAKRGNEQFF. The CDR3 region has the DNA TGCAGTGCTAAGCGCGGGAATGAGCAGTTCTTC.

This clone was detected a few times. The J gene is TRBJ1-2, the V gene TRBV7-2, with a tentative D call TRBD1 (6 bases). The CDR3 loop spans 13 amino acids. Germline values: CDR1 SGHTA, CDR2 FQGNSA. The V end lost 3 bases, the J end lost 7 bases, and 12 bases lay between the germline ends. Written as DNA, the CDR3 is TGTGCCAGCAGCTTCAGTCCAGGGGCTGGCTACACCTTC. This encodes CASSFSPGAGYTF.

CDR3 region: CARQGLNTEAFF. The DNA for the CDR3 is TGTGCCAGGCAGGGATTGAACACTGAAGCTTTCTTT. The chain employs TRBV27 and TRBJ1-1; possible D gene TRBD1, 5 bases. Trimming pared 9 bases from V and 0 bases from J, leaving 8 bases between. The germline gives CDR1 MNHEY, CDR2 SMNVEV (reference sequence). The CDR3 runs 12 residues.

Remarks on this clone: A read error may account for a junction end that differs from germline. CDR3 sequence reads: CASRPGISGANGLTF. In DNA, the CDR3 is TGTGCCAGCAGACCAGGGATCTCTGGGGCCAACGGCCTGACTTTC. The V call is TRBV6-4, the J call TRBJ2-6, with D tentatively TRBD1 (5 bases). Germline V CDR1 and CDR2: MRHNA, SNTAGT. The CDR3 has 15 residues.

This clone was seen a handful of times. The rearrangement joins TRBV25-1 to TRBJ1-2; 7 nucleotides align to TRBD1. This CDR3 is built from 11 residues. The germline CDR1 and CDR2 sequences are MGHDK and SYGVNS. Germline trimming cut 8 bases from V and 4 bases from J; bases unmatched to any gene: 1. CDR3 region: CASRQGYGYTF. For the CDR3, the DNA is TGTGCCAGCCGACAGGGCTATGGCTACACCTTC.

This clone occurred once. The J gene is TRBJ2-6, the V gene TRBV7-2; D may be TRBD2 (6 bases). V lost 7 bases and J 1 base, leaving 20 bases between the germline ends. The CDR3 loop spans 18 amino acids. The germline gives CDR1 SGHTA, CDR2 FQGNSA. CDR3 nucleotide sequence: TGTGCCAGCACCGAATACGGGGGTCGACGATCTGGGGCCAACGTCCTGACTTTC. Protein product: CASTEYGGRRSGANVLTF. The full variable domain, completed using reference TRBV7-2 and TRBJ2-6, is GAGVSQSPSNKVTEKGKDVELRCDPISGHTALYWYRQSLGQGLEFLIYFQGNSAPDKSGLPSDRFSAERTGGSVSTLTIQRTQQEDSAVYLCASTEYGGRRSGANVLTFGAGSRLTVL.

This clone came up once. The chain joins TRBV5-4 to TRBJ2-1; the match to TRBD1 covers 7 bases. From germline, CDR1 is SGHNT and CDR2 YYREEE (reference sequence). This CDR3 region has 13 residues. Unmatched junction bases numbered 4, after V lost 3 bases and J lost 7 bases. The CDR3 loop reads CASSSTGSNEQFF. For the CDR3, the DNA is TGTGCCAGCAGCTCGACAGGGTCTAATGAGCAGTTCTTC.

The J gene is TRBJ2-1, the V gene TRBV6-1; 9 bases line up with TRBD2. The germline gives CDR1 MNHNS, CDR2 SASEGT. V dropped 8 bases and J dropped 2; count of bases not matched to a gene: 4. The CDR3 is 14 amino acids. CDR3: CASLAGDTYNEQFF. The CDR3 DNA follows: TGTGCCAGCTTAGCGGGAGACACCTACAATGAGCAGTTCTTC.

V and J are TRBV18 and TRBJ2-7; TRBD2 aligns across 8 bases. This CDR3 is 14 amino acids long. Germline assignment: CDR1 KGHSH and CDR2 LQKENI. J was trimmed by 2 bases and V by 3 bases; bases with no gene match: 3. The CDR3 region is CASSPSGRAYEQYF. The CDR3 DNA sequence: TGTGCCAGCTCACCCTCCGGGAGGGCCTACGAGCAGTACTTC.

This chain connects TRBV6-6 to TRBJ1-5; D call uncertain. This CDR3 region has 13 residues. Germline values: CDR1 MNHNY, CDR2 SVGAGI (reference sequence). Trimming removed 6 bases at V and 0 bases at J, with 6 bases between. CDR3 sequence reads: CASRRDSNQPQHF. CDR3 sequence (DNA): TGTGCCAGCAGACGGGATAGCAATCAGCCCCAGCATTTT.

The CDR3 loop is CASSGTSQETQYF. In nucleotides, the CDR3 is TGTGCCAGCAGCGGGACTAGCCAAGAGACCCAGTACTTC. The chain has TRBV9 and TRBJ2-5; 7 positions agree with TRBD2. Losses at the gene ends were 3 bases for V and 1 base for J; bases not matched to a gene: 0. Germline lookup yields CDR1 SGDLS and CDR2 YYNGEE. This CDR3 has 13 residues.

The V gene is TRBV7-9, the J gene TRBJ1-1; D is possibly TRBD1 (5 bases). From germline, CDR1 is SEHNR and CDR2 FQNEAQ (reference sequence). The CDR3 has 14 amino acids. V lost 1 base and J lost 7, with 13 bases in between. The CDR3: CASSLDGAKDEAFF. In DNA, the CDR3 is TGTGCCAGCAGCTTAGATGGGGCTAAGGATGAAGCTTTCTTT.

This clone was seen a single time. The J gene is TRBJ1-1, the V gene TRBV18; 8 bases line up with TRBD1. The CDR3 has 15 residues. Germline V lookup: CDR1 KGHSH, CDR2 LQKENI. The V and J ends lost 7 bases and 3 bases, in that order; junction bases with no gene match: 10. CDR3 sequence reads: CASLRHQGADTEAFF. CDR3 coding DNA: TGTGCCAGCTTACGACATCAGGGGGCCGACACTGAAGCTTTCTTT.

This rearrangement joins TRBV2 to TRBJ1-6; no clear D gene. CDR3 length: 15 amino acids. The V gene lost 2 bases and the J gene lost 3 bases, with 8 bases spanning the gap. The germline V gene has CDR1 SNHLY and CDR2 FYNNEI. CDR3 protein: CASSETQNYNSPLHF. CDR3 coding DNA: TGTGCCAGCAGTGAAACCCAGAACTATAATTCACCCCTCCACTTT.

The chain links TRBV28 to TRBJ1-3; D gene uncertain. Per the germline V gene, CDR1 is MDHEN and CDR2 is SYDVKM. V was shortened by 5 bases and J by 1 base, with 9 bases between the two germline ends. This CDR3 has 14 residues. Here the CDR3 reads CASSPRRSGNTIYF. The CDR3, as DNA: TGTGCCAGCAGTCCCCGCCGGTCTGGAAACACCATATATTTT.

The CDR3 DNA is TGTGCCAGCAGTCCCAGACAGGATGAGCAGTTCTTC. Amino acid sequence: CASSPRQDEQFF. The genes are TRBV27 and TRBJ2-1; D may be TRBD1 (6 bases). CDR1 is MNHEY and CDR2 is SMNVEV in the germline V gene (reference sequence). Trimming stripped 5 bases from V and 8 bases from J, with 10 bases between. CDR3 length: 12 amino acids.

The V and J genes are TRBV28 and TRBJ2-7, with D maybe TRBD1 (6 bases). The CDR3 runs to 16 residues. Germline loops: CDR1 MDHEN, CDR2 SYDVKM. The ends were cut back, 2 bases at V and 9 bases at J, with 23 bases in the middle. CDR3 bases: TGTGCCAGCAGTTTACCCACGGGACGCGAAGGGGGTCGGCAGTACTTC. As protein: CASSLPTGREGGRQYF.

This rearrangement joins TRBV30 to TRBJ1-5, with D tentatively TRBD1 (6 bases). The CDR3 length is 15 residues. Germline assignment: CDR1 GTSNPN and CDR2 SVGIG (reference sequence). V was pared by 4 bases and J by 4 bases, with 17 bases between. The CDR3 DNA sequence: TGTGCCTGGAATAAAGGGGGAACTCGGAATCAGCCCCAGCATTTT. Protein sequence: CAWNKGGTRNQPQHF. The whole variable domain, remainder taken from reference TRBV30 and TRBJ1-5, is SQTIHQWPATLVQPVGSPLSLECTVEGTSNPNLYWYRQAAGRGLQLLFYSVGIGQISSEVPQNLSASRPQDRQFILSSKKLLLSDSGFYLCAWNKGGTRNQPQHFGDGTRLSIL.

This clone was recorded only once. The V call is TRBV7-2, the J call TRBJ2-1; TRBD2 matches at 10 bases. CDR3 length: 18 residues. Unmatched junction bases numbered 12, after V lost 0 bases and J lost 7 bases. The V gene's germline CDR1 is SGHTA and CDR2 FQGNSA. This CDR3 reads CASSLALAGDPPPNEQFF. CDR3 nucleotide sequence: TGTGCCAGCAGCTTAGCGCTAGCGGGGGACCCCCCCCCAAATGAGCAGTTCTTC.

The gene calls are TRBV7-2 and TRBJ2-7, with 8 bases lining up with TRBD1. This CDR3 region has 12 residues. V lost 5 bases and J lost 12; bases outside the gene matches: 9. In germline, CDR1 is SGHTA, CDR2 FQGNSA. As DNA, the CDR3 is TGTGCCAGCAGCCAACCTCCGGGACAGGCGTACTTC. Its protein is CASSQPPGQAYF.

This chain links TRBV5-4 with TRBJ2-5; D not resolved. The CDR3 loop spans 12 amino acids. The V end lost 1 base, the J end lost 4 bases, and 5 bases lay between the germline ends. CDR1 is SGHNT and CDR2 is YYREEE in the germline V gene (reference sequence). CDR3 sequence: CASSLPRETQYF. As DNA, the CDR3 is TGTGCCAGCAGCTTGCCTCGAGAGACCCAGTACTTC. Based on the CDR3 plus reference TRBV5-4 and TRBJ2-5, the full variable domain is ETGVTQSPTHLIKTRGQQVTLRCSSQSGHNTVSWYQQALGQGPQFIFQYYREEENGRGNFPPRFSGLQFPNYSSELNVNALELDDSALYLCASSLPRETQYFGPGTRLLVL.

This clone is a singleton in its sample. The V gene is TRBV7-9, the J gene TRBJ2-6; the D is unclear. Trimming left V 2 bases short and J 4 bases short, with 12 bases between. CDR1 is SEHNR and CDR2 is FQNEAQ in the germline V gene (reference sequence). The CDR3 extends over 16 amino acids. The CDR3 coding sequence is TGTGCCAGCAGCTTACAGTCCCCGATCGGGGCCAACGTCCTGACTTTC. Its translation is CASSLQSPIGANVLTF.

The chain joins TRBV27 to TRBJ2-1; 7 nucleotides agree with TRBD2. The V and J ends lost 6 bases and 4 bases, in that order; junction bases with no gene match: 9. The CDR3 contains 15 residues. The germline CDR1 and CDR2 sequences are MNHEY and SMNVEV (reference sequence). CDR3 in DNA: TGTGCCAGCAGCGAAGGGGACTATCTGTACAATGAGCAGTTCTTC. Translating it yields CASSEGDYLYNEQFF.